This T cell receptor (beta chain) was documented in a study of long-term antiretroviral therapy in people with HIV. Points from the study as a whole: Control repertoires displayed wider CDR3 length ranges than the HIV repertoires. Possibly under older ART regimens, blood was drawn between the mid-2000s and the late 2010s. Diversity rose after ART but stayed below transplant donor controls.

Going into DNA extraction, samples held roughly 0.85-11 million cryopreserved PBMC. The CDR3 spans 16 residues. Germline-derived CDR1 and CDR2 are MNHNY and SVGAGI (reference sequence). Trimming pared 1 base from V and 4 bases from J, leaving 16 bases between. Runs used v3.0 of the immunoSEQ assay and were done at survey level. The data were produced by immunoSEQ multiplex PCR, yet TCRdb's version contains in-frame clones alone and is incomplete. This table has tens of thousands of clones, approximately 84% appearing once. About this clone: Its antigen remains unknown.

The receptor's source is a man between 50 and 59 years old with HIV. This specimen was unsorted PBMCs, taken 2 years after starting antiretroviral therapy. J is TRBJ2-5 and V is TRBV6-6, with D hard to call. CDR3 bases: TGTGCCAGCAGTTACTTCGTAGCCTTTTATGGAGAGACCCAGTACTTC. Amino acids: CASSYFVAFYGETQYF.